The text below deals with one T cell receptor (beta chain). The sample's treatment: preoperative locoregional IRX-2 cytokine immunotherapy. This phase Ib study tested locoregional IRX-2 cytokine immunotherapy given before surgery. The data were taken from a study of preoperative IRX-2 immunotherapy in early breast cancer. V lost 3 bases and J lost 8, with 14 bases in between. Germline V gene lookup returns CDR1 SGHDN and CDR2 FVKESK. There are 14 residues in the CDR3. Sequenced by immunoSEQ multiplex PCR; TCRdb stores in-frame clones only, minus some. The sample lists approximately 26,000 clones; around 79% were seen once.

The chain carries TRBV14 and TRBJ1-3, with D maybe TRBD1 (6 bases). This specimen consisted of lymph node tissue, obtained after IRX-2 immunotherapy. The TCR originated in a human donor with breast cancer. In DNA form, the CDR3 reads TGTGCCAGCAGCCATAGGACAGCTGGCGACACCATATATTTT. Residues: CASSHRTAGDTIYF. Full variable domain (outside the CDR3, taken from reference TRBV14 and TRBJ1-3): EAGVTQFPSHSVIEKGQTVTLRCDPISGHDNLYWYRRVMGKEIKFLLHFVKESKQDESGMPNNRFLAERTGGTYSTLKVQPAELEDSGVYFCASSHRTAGDTIYFGEGSWLTVV.